The T cell receptor beta chain under discussion was sequenced for a study of Ad26.COV2.S vaccination and SARS-CoV-2 variants. Across the study: Into the muscle, Ad26.COV2.S was dosed once or twice, 56 days apart. Study-level points and caveats: A substantial breadth of spike-specific CD8+ and CD4+ T cell responses after vaccination has been reported. Vaccinees showed greater spike-specific TCR breadth than placebo recipients.

Treatment meaning: some 20 received Ad26.COV2.S at low or high dose, single or two shots; roughly five received placebo; per-sample allocation not given. The investigators took samples on day 63 after the first vaccine or placebo injection. The shot given was an Ad26 vector that makes Wuhan-strain SARS-CoV-2 spike. The CDR3 contains 16 residues. CDR1 and CDR2 from the germline V gene are MNHEY and SVGAGI. V lost 2 bases and J lost 4; bases outside the gene matches: 10. In the case of this clone: Its target is not known.

The repertoire was sequenced with immunoSEQ multiplex PCR; TCRdb's copy has only in-frame clones and lacks some. The data show 250,000 to 300,000 clones, roughly 86% seen once. The sample here was peripheral blood, taken in a trial of Ad26.COV2.S vaccine versus placebo. The source is a person aged 18 to 65 who received the Ad26.COV2.S COVID-19 vaccine or a placebo. The gene calls are TRBV6-5 and TRBJ1-2; TRBD1 matches at 7 bases. The CDR3 reads CASSYTYRGRVYGYTF. In nucleotides, the CDR3 is TGTGCCAGCAGTTACACGTACAGGGGAAGGGTCTATGGCTACACCTTC.